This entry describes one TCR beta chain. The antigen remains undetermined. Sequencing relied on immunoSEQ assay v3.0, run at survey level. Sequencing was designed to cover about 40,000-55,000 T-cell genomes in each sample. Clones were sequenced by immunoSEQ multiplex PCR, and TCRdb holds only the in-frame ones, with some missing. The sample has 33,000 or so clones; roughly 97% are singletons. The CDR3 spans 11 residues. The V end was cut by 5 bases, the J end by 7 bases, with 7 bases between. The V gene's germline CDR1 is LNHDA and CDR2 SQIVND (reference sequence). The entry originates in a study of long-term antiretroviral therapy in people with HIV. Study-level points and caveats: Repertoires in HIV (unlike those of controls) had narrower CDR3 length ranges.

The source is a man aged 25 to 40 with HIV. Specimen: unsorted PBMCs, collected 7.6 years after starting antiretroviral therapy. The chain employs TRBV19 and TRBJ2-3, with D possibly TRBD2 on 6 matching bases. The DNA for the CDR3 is TGTGCCAGTAGTGGGGGGAATACGCAGTATTTT. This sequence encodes CASSGGNTQYF.